A selection of T cell receptor beta chains follows, all from one sample in a study of CD8+CD57+ T cells in acquired aplastic anemia. TCRdb independently ran MiXCR on the reads; one entry per CDR3 protein. The sample records around 230,000 distinct CDR3 sequences, over 55% being singletons. What was sequenced was sorted CD4+, CD8+, or CD8+CD57+ T cells (not recorded which) from PBMCs. The receptors come from a human donor in good health. Each CDR3 is given with its conserved first and last residue. Each record gives: CDR3 protein, CDR3 DNA, J gene, V gene, D gene, clone size. The D gene is left open where the match is weak. Clone size is not always given. Where it is, it says once, few, many or a class for expanded clones.

CSASQESSGNTIYF,TGCAGTGCTAGTCAGGAGAGCTCTGGAAACACCATATATTTT,TRBJ1-3,TRBV20-1,-,-
CASSSGQSSYNEQFF,TGTGCCAGCAGCTCGGGACAGAGCTCCTACAATGAGCAGTTCTTC,TRBJ2-1,TRBV5-6,TRBD1,many
CASSLPGYNYEQYF,TGCGCCAGCAGCTTGCCAGGGTATAACTACGAGCAGTACTTC,TRBJ2-7,TRBV5-1,-,-
CASSHKTSGETQYF,TGTGCCAGCAGTCACAAGACTAGCGGGGAGACCCAGTACTTC,TRBJ2-5,TRBV27,TRBD2,few
CSARSSSGSDTQYF,TGCAGTGCTAGATCGTCTAGCGGGAGTGATACGCAGTATTTT,TRBJ2-3,TRBV20-1,TRBD2,-
CASSISLSREQYF,TGTGCCAGTAGTATCTCACTGTCCCGCGAGCAGTACTTC,TRBJ2-7,TRBV19,-,many
CASNLDSGGLGTQYF,TGTGCCAGCAACTTGGACAGTGGGGGATTGGGGACCCAGTACTTC,TRBJ2-5,TRBV9,-,-
CAISESRGDYGYTF,TGTGCCATCAGTGAGTCCAGGGGGGACTATGGCTACACCTTC,TRBJ1-2,TRBV10-3,TRBD1,few
CASSLGLHNEQFF,TGTGCCAGCAGCCTAGGGCTCCACAATGAGCAGTTCTTC,TRBJ2-1,TRBV12-3/TRBV12-4,-,few
CSAEDADTQYF,TGCAGTGCGGAGGACGCAGATACGCAGTATTTT,TRBJ2-3,TRBV20-1,-,-
CASSPRGNTEKLFF,TGTGCCAGCAGCCCCCGGGGGAACACTGAAAAACTGTTTTTT,TRBJ1-4,TRBV5-5,-,-
CATSRAQETQYF,TGTGCCACCAGCAGAGCCCAAGAGACCCAGTACTTC,TRBJ2-5,TRBV15,-,few
CATSGRSTGELFF,TGTGCCACCAGTGGAAGAAGCACCGGGGAGCTGTTTTTT,TRBJ2-2,TRBV24-1,-,-
CATSDREKPDTQYF,TGTGCCACCAGTGATCGGGAGAAACCAGATACGCAGTATTTT,TRBJ2-3,TRBV24-1,-,many
CAISESRGGERTYEQYF,TGTGCCATCAGTGAGTCGCGGGGCGGGGAGAGGACCTACGAGCAGTACTTC,TRBJ2-7,TRBV10-3,-,-
CSARDRASSTDTQYF,TGCAGTGCCCGGGACAGGGCCTCTAGCACAGATACGCAGTATTTT,TRBJ2-3,TRBV20-1,TRBD1,-
CSVEYRNTEAFF,TGCAGCGTTGAGTACAGAAACACTGAAGCTTTCTTT,TRBJ1-1,TRBV29-1,-,-
CASSSLGNGETQYF,TGTGCCAGCAGCTCCTTGGGGAACGGGGAAACCCAGTACTTC,TRBJ2-5,TRBV7-3,-,-
CSASRGPLNTEAFF,TGCAGTGCTTCTCGGGGACCGTTGAACACTGAAGCTTTCTTT,TRBJ1-1,TRBV20-1,-,-
CAMASGLQETQYF,TGTGCCATGGCTAGCGGGTTACAAGAGACCCAGTACTTC,TRBJ2-5,TRBV7-8,TRBD2,-
CASSLDSVGNTIYF,TGTGCCAGCAGCTTAGACAGCGTTGGAAACACCATATATTTT,TRBJ1-3,TRBV7-9,-,-
CSVEGDLSGNTF,TGCAGCGTCGAAGGGGATCTATCCGGAAACACCTTC,TRBJ1-2,TRBV29-1,-,-
CASSVDSGLGYGYTF,TGTGCCAGCAGCGTGGACTCGGGGCTCGGCTATGGCTACACCTTC,TRBJ1-2,TRBV11-2,-,-
CASSQERGIYNSPLHF,TGTGCCAGCAGCCAAGAGAGGGGGATCTATAATTCACCCCTCCACTTT,TRBJ1-6,TRBV9,-,-
CASSQALPGKNTEAFF,TGCGCCAGCAGCCAAGCCCTCCCCGGGAAGAACACTGAAGCTTTCTTT,TRBJ1-1,TRBV4-1,-,many
CSARGRDSSYEQYF,TGCAGCGCCCGGGGCCGGGACAGCTCCTACGAGCAGTACTTC,TRBJ2-7,TRBV29-1,TRBD1,-
CASSSPGYTDTQYF,TGTGCCAGCAGCTCCCCCGGATACACAGATACGCAGTATTTT,TRBJ2-3,TRBV7-9,-,once
CASSYGVEAFF,TGCGCCAGCAGCTACGGGGTTGAAGCTTTCTTT,TRBJ1-1,TRBV5-1,-,many